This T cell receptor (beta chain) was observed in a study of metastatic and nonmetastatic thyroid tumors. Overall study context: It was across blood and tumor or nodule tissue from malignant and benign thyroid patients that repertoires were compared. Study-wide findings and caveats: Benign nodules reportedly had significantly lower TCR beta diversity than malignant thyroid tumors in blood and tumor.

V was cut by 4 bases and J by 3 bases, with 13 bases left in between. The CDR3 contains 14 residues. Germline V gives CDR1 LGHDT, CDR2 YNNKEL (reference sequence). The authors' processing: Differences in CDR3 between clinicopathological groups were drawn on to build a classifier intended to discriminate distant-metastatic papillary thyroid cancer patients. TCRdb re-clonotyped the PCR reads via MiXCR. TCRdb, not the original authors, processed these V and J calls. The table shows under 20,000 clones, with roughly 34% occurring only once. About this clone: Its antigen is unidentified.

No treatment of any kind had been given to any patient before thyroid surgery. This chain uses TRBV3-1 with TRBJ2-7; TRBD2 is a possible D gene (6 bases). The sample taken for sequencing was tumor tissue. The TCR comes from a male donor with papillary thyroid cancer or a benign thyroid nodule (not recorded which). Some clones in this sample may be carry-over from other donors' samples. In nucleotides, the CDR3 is TGTGCCAGCAGCCGCGGGACGGAGAGCTACGAGCAGTACTTC. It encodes CASSRGTESYEQYF.